The clone carrying this T cell receptor beta chain has only a few counts. Its matching antigen is unknown. These data are taken from a study of blood T cells in healthy people across ages. Study-level background: About one barcoded beta molecule per two T cells was the capture yield of template switching.

V gave up 5 bases and J gave up 7 bases, with 21 bases separating them. The CDR3 is 16 residues long. The germline gives CDR1 SEHNR, CDR2 FQNEAQ (reference sequence). Study-level findings and limits: The lack of PBMC sorting stopped any conclusive naive versus antigen-experienced comparison. Diversity of TCR beta per million T cells declined in a roughly linear way with age.

Together with a sample-barcoded 5' primer, a J-beta primer mix was included in a second PCR lasting about 7 to 11 cycles. TCRdb reprocessed the 5' RACE reads with MiXCR, giving one entry per CDR3 protein. Of roughly 720,000 distinct CDR3 sequences in the sample, around half were seen once. The receptor was isolated from a man aged 80 or over in good health. The rearrangement links TRBV7-9 to TRBJ2-1; D may be TRBD1 or TRBD2 (5 bases each). The specimen was blood. CDR3 bases: TGTGCCAGCAGCATAACCGGGACCCTGGTGGGGAATGAGCAGTTCTTC. This codes for CASSITGTLVGNEQFF. Complete variable domain (other parts from reference TRBV7-9 and TRBJ2-1): DTGVSQNPRHKITKRGQNVTFRCDPISEHNRLYWYRQTLGQGPEFLTYFQNEAQLEKSRLLSDRFSAERPKGSFSTLEIQRTEQGDSAMYLCASSITGTLVGNEQFFGPGTRLTVL.